This T cell receptor (beta chain) was sequenced in a study of shared clonotypes between healthy human individuals. Terminally differentiated effector memory CD45RA+ cells were left out of the naive CD8 fraction, which was CD45RO-negative and positively selected for CCR7. This CDR3 has 16 residues. Trimming at V came to 3 bases and at J to 2 bases, leaving 4 bases not matched to a gene. Germline-derived CDR1 and CDR2 are SGDLS and YYNGEE. This clone has a single count. The repertoire was sequenced with immunoSEQ multiplex PCR; TCRdb's copy has only in-frame clones and lacks some. This table holds millions of clones, under 95% found once.

The sample consisted of naive CD8+ T cells from PBMCs. This receptor was taken from a man younger than 35 in good health. Some clones in this sample may be carry-over from other donors' samples. V gene TRBV9 combines with J gene TRBJ2-1, with 11 bases lining up with TRBD2. CDR3 DNA sequence: TGTGCCAGCAGCGCATCTAGCGGGAGGACCTACAATGAGCAGTTCTTC. This gives the protein CASSASSGRTYNEQFF.